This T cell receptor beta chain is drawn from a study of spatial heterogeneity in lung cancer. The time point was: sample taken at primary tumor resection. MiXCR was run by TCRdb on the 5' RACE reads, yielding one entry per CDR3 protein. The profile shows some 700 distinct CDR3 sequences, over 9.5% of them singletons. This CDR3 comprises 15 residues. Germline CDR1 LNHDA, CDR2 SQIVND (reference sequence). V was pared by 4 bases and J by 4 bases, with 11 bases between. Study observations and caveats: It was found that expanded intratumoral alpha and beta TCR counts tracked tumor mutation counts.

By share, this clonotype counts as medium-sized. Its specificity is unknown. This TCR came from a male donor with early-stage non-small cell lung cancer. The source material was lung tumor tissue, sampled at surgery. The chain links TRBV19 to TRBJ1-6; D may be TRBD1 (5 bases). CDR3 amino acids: CASSTTAIYNSPLHF. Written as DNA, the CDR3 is TGTGCCAGTAGTACGACAGCAATTTATAATTCACCCCTCCACTTT.